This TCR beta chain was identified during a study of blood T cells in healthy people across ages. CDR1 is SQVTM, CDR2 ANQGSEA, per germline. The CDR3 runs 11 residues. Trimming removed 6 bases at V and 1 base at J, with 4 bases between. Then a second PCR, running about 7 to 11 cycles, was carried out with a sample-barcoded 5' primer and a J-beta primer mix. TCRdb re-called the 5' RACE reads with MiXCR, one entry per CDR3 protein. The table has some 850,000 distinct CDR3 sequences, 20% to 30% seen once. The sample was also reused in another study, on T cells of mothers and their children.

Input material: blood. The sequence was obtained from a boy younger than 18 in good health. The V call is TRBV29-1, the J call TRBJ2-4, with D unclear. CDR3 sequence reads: CSVLAKNIQYF. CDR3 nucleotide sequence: TGCAGCGTGTTGGCCAAAAACATTCAGTACTTC. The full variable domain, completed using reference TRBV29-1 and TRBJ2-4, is SAVISQKPSRDICQRGTSLTIQCQVDSQVTMMFWYRQQPGQSLTLIATANQGSEATYESGFVIDKFPISRPNLTFSTLTVSNMSPEDSSIYLCSVLAKNIQYFGAGTRLSVL.